This TCR beta chain is from a study of neurological immune-mediated disorders (dated by TCRdb to the late 2010s). Background for the entire study: Peripheral blood TCR-beta repertoires from HTLV-I-associated myelopathy (HAM/TSP) patients, multiple sclerosis patients and healthy controls were compared by UMI-based sequencing. The 100 to 110 TCR-beta libraries covered PBMC samples along with longitudinal samples, technical triplicates, and paired sorted CD4+ and CD8+ T-cell subsets. The cohort was made up of approximately 71 subjects, consisting of about 15 HAM/TSP patients, roughly 35 multiple sclerosis patients and 20 or so healthy controls. The full study reports these points: Expanded clones from different subjects shared no identical CDR3 amino acid sequences, which suggests that TCR-beta repertoires were private in all groups. TCR clonal expansion was highest in HAM/TSP patients and lowest in MS patients, with MS patients falling below even healthy controls.

To synthesize cDNA, template-switch 5'RACE was performed with a primer carrying a 10-nucleotide random unique molecular identifier so that each TCR transcript was tagged. Every sequencing run yielded over 170 million TCR-beta sequences covering 15-18 subjects. The RNeasy kit was used for extraction of total RNA. The KAPA Real-time Library Amplification kit was used to amplify TCR-beta VDJ regions with primers for the TCR constant region and the 5'RACE anchor. A first PCR added sample indexes and Illumina adaptors, and a second PCR then raised library yield. After Ampure bead purification, the TCR product of roughly 650 bp was size-selected on a 2% E-gel SizeSelection system. Before pooling, libraries had their quality checked on a Bioanalyzer, their concentration measured with Qubit, and their quantity determined with the Kapa Library Quantification kit. Libraries were sequenced paired-end 2 x 150 bp on an Illumina HiSeq 2500. To increase sequence diversity, roughly 24-31% phiX was spiked into each library pool. On the study's bioinformatics: Quality-filtered reads were processed with the UMI-based MiGEC pipeline, which removed over 80% of raw TCR sequences during error correction. IMGT germline references were used for alignment of VDJ genes, and clonotypes were defined by a unique CDR3 amino acid sequence together with V-J genes. VDJtools evaluated clonal expansion, Shannon diversity and CDR3 relatedness (CalcPairwiseDistances, ClusterSamples); CLCbio workbench built phylogenetic trees. Expanded clones were defined as having at least 8 unique UMIs, based on coefficient-of-variation modelling across technical triplicates. TCRdb ran its own pipeline on the public reads, namely fastp trimming at Q25 and MiXCR clone calling, and kept in-frame beta chains. Identical CDR3 proteins give one entry, which carries the most common genes and DNA. The V and J calls come from TCRdb's annotation, not from the publication. This sample has tens of thousands of distinct CDR3 sequences in its table, and 15% to 20% of those were observed once. The ten largest make up approximately 15% of the sample.

The healthy controls were volunteers from a blood bank in Maryland, USA. Libraries from unsorted PBMCs were made from 2 million PBMCs kept in RNAlater at -80 degrees C until RNA extraction. Peripheral blood underwent Ficoll-Hypaque density gradient centrifugation to isolate PBMCs, which were then cryopreserved in liquid nitrogen. Including cysteine and phenylalanine, the CDR3 has 12 amino acids. Only the CDR3 DNA is retained, 36 bases long and in frame from the first base. The germline V gene specifies MNHEY as CDR1 and SVGEGT as CDR2. The junction shows trimming of 11 bases on V and 4 bases on J, and the gene matches do not reach 5 bases of it. About this clonotype itself: Its antigen is not yet known. There are no base qualities to consult, and no much larger clone falls within one base.

Specimen: PBMCs. This TCR was sampled from a woman between 35 and 50 years old in good health. The sequence links TRBV6-2 or TRBV6-3 to TRBJ2-1, and TRBD2 matches 7 of the central bases. CDR3 protein: CAGGEQYNEQFF. The sequenced DNA: TGTGCCGGGGGGGAGCAGTACAATGAGCAGTTCTTC.